This TCR beta chain appears in the sequencing data of a study of shared clonotypes between healthy human individuals. On the study more broadly: The plates for each donor numbered three CD4 naive, three CD4 memory, two CD8 naive and one CD8 memory.

Notes on the study in general: Represented diversity (both genetic and exposure-history) was limited by the small number of donors.

In regard to this clone: Antigen: not known.

Original handling: ImmunoSEQ output held junction-only sequences without quality scores, so filtering differed. The protocol was immunoSEQ multiplex PCR, while the TCRdb copy is restricted to in-frame clones and leaves out a portion. That table furnishes V, J and clone size, whereas the DNA furnished D and trimming. The profile covers over a million clones, with about three quarters appearing a single time and roughly 1.4% taken by the ten largest. This CDR3 has 15 amino acids. Germline CDR1 reads KGHSH; CDR2 reads LQKENI. The V end was cut by 1 base, the J end by 2 bases, with 12 bases between. This sequence joins TRBV18 and TRBJ2-7, with TRBD1 as a possible D gene (5 bases). The receptor's source is a man younger than 30 in good health. Sequencing input: memory CD4+ T cells sorted from blood. The subset was: CD45RA-negative fraction. The CDR3 reads CASSPRQGKTYEQYF. CDR3 bases: TGTGCCAGCTCACCACGCCAGGGAAAAACCTACGAGCAGTACTTC.